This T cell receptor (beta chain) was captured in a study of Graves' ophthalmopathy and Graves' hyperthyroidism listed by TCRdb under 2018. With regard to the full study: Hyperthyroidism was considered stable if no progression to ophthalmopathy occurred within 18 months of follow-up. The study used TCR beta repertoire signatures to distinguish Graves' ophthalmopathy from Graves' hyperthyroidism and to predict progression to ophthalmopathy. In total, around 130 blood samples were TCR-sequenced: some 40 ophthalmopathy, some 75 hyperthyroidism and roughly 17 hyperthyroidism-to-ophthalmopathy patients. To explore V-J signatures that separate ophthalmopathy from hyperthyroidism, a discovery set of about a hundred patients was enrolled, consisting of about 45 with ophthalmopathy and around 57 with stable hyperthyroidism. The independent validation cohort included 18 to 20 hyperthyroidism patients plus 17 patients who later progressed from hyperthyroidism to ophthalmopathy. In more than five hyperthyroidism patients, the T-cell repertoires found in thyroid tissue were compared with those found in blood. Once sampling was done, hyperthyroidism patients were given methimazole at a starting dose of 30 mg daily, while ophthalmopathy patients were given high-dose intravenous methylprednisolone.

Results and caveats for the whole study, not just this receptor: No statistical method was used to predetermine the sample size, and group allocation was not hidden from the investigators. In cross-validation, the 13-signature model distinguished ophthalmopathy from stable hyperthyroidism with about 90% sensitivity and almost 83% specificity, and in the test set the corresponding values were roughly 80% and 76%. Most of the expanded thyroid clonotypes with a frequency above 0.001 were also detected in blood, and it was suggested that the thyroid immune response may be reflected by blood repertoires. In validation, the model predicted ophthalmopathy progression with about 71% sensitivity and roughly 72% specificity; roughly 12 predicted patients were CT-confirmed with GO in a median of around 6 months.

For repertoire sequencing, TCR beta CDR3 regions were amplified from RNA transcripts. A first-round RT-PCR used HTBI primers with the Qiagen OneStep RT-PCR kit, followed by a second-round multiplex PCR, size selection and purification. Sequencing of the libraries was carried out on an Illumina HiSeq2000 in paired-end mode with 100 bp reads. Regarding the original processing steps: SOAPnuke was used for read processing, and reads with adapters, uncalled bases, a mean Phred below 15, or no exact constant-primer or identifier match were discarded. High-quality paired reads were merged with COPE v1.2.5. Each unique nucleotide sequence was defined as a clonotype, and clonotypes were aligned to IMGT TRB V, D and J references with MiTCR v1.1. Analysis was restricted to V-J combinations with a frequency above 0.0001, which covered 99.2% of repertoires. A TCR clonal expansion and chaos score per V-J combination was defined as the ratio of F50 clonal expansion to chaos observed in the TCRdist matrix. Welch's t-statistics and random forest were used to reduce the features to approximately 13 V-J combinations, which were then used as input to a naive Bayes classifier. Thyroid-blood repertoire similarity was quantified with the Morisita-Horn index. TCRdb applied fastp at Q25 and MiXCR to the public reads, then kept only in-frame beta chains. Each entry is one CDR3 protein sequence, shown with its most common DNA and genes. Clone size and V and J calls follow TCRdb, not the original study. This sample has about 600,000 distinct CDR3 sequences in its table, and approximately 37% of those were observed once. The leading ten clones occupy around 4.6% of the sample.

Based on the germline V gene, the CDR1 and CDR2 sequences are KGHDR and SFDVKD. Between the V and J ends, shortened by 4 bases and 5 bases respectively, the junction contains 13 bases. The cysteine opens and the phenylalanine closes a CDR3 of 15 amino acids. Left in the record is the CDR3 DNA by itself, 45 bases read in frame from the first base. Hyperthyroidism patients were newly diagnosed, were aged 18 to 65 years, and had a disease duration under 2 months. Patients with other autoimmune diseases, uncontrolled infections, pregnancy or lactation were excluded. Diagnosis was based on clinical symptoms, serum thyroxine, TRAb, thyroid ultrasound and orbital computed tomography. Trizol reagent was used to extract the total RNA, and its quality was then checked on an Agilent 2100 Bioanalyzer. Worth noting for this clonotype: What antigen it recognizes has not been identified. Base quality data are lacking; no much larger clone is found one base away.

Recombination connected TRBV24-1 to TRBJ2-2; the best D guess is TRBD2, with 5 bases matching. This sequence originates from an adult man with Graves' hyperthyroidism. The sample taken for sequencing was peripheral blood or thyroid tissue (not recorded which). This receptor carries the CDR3 CATSDPGSRTGELFF. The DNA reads TGTGCCACCAGTGACCCGGGAAGCAGGACCGGGGAGCTGTTTTTT.